These T cell receptor beta chains were read from a single sample in a study of T-cell reconstitution after alpha-beta-depleted transplantation in children. TCRdb reprocessed the PCR reads with MiXCR, giving one entry per CDR3 protein. The table includes around 600,000 distinct CDR3 sequences, 16% detected once. This material consisted of PBMCs from the stem cell graft donor, taken from the stem cell graft. These receptor sequences come from a human donor who donated a stem cell graft to a child with acute myeloid leukemia. Each CDR3 is given with its conserved first and last residue. A D gene is named only where the DNA matches it firmly. Expanded clones are given a class, and other clones once, few, many or no size at all.

J	D	V	size	CDR3	DNA
TRBJ1-1	-	TRBV4-2	few	CASSQVPGSVEAFF	TGTGCCAGCAGCCAAGTTCCAGGATCGGTTGAAGCTTTCTTT
TRBJ2-2	TRBD1	TRBV5-1	few	CASSLFRGRRNTGELFF	TGCGCCAGCAGTCTGTTCAGGGGGCGCCGGAACACCGGGGAGCTGTTTTTT
TRBJ2-7	-	TRBV7-9	-	CASSFQGIRSYEQYF	TGTGCCAGCAGCTTCCAGGGAATTCGCTCCTACGAGCAGTACTTC
TRBJ2-2	TRBD1	TRBV20-1	many	CSASLSPPVRGRDTGELFF	TGCAGTGCTAGTTTGAGTCCCCCGGTCAGGGGGCGGGACACCGGGGAGCTGTTTTTT
TRBJ2-7	TRBD1	TRBV11-2	few	CASSYGTGEVYEQYF	TGTGCCAGCAGCTATGGGACAGGGGAGGTGTACGAGCAGTACTTC
TRBJ2-7	-	TRBV7-9	few	CASSSSGRGYEQYF	TGTGCCAGCAGCTCCTCGGGTCGAGGCTACGAGCAGTACTTC
TRBJ1-1	TRBD1	TRBV6-5	many	CASSRTGVGTEAFF	TGTGCCAGCAGTCGGACAGGGGTAGGCACTGAAGCTTTCTTT
TRBJ2-1	-	TRBV5-5	many	CASSLEQGFYNEQFF	TGTGCCAGCAGCTTGGAACAGGGCTTTTACAATGAGCAGTTCTTC
TRBJ2-3	TRBD2	TRBV6-5	-	CASSYSIAGGGTDTQYF	TGTGCCAGCAGTTACTCGATAGCGGGGGGGGGTACAGATACGCAGTATTTT
TRBJ1-3	-	TRBV20-1	many	CSASPDSGNTIYF	TGCAGTGCTAGTCCGGACTCTGGAAACACCATATATTTT
TRBJ2-7	-	TRBV7-9	few	CASSARVSYEQYF	TGTGCCAGCAGCGCCCGGGTCTCCTACGAGCAGTACTTC
TRBJ1-2	-	TRBV7-3	few	CASSLTREQGISGGYTF	TGTGCCAGCAGCTTAACGAGGGAGCAGGGGATTTCTGGCGGCTACACCTTC
TRBJ1-6	-	TRBV6-1	-	CASRAGFNSPLHF	TGTGCCAGCAGGGCAGGCTTCAATTCACCCCTCCACTTT
TRBJ2-1	TRBD1	TRBV20-1	-	CSARGDSLDREQFF	TGCAGTGCTAGGGGGGACAGCCTGGATCGCGAGCAGTTCTTC
TRBJ1-1	-	TRBV12-3/TRBV12-4	many	CASSWAGNTEAFF	TGTGCCAGCAGTTGGGCAGGGAACACTGAAGCTTTCTTT
TRBJ2-6	-	TRBV4-2	-	CASSPGVGSGANVLTF	TGTGCCAGCAGCCCTGGGGTTGGAAGTGGGGCCAACGTCCTGACTTTC
TRBJ2-1	TRBD1	TRBV29-1	many	CSVAGQGPRTGQFF	TGCAGCGTCGCTGGACAGGGTCCTCGCACTGGGCAGTTCTTC
TRBJ1-2	-	TRBV12-3/TRBV12-4	many	CASSSADSYGYTF	TGTGCCAGCAGTTCGGCGGATTCTTATGGCTACACCTTC
TRBJ2-1	-	TRBV5-6	many	CASSLAAGSHGEQFF	TGTGCCAGCAGCTTGGCCGCGGGGAGCCACGGAGAGCAGTTCTTC
TRBJ2-1	-	TRBV7-3	-	CASSLWHSNEQFF	TGTGCCAGCAGCTTATGGCATTCCAATGAGCAGTTCTTC
TRBJ1-6	-	TRBV20-1	many	CSARRAVGDSPLHF	TGCAGTGCCCGGCGCGCAGTAGGGGATTCACCCCTCCACTTT
TRBJ2-1	-	TRBV27	-	CASRNLGHEQFF	TGTGCCAGCAGAAACCTGGGCCATGAGCAGTTCTTC
TRBJ1-2	-	TRBV6-1	few	CASSEGIRGYTF	TGTGCCAGCAGTGAAGGAATTCGGGGCTACACCTTC
TRBJ2-1	TRBD1	TRBV29-1	-	CSAEGGQAEQFF	TGCAGCGCTGAAGGGGGCCAAGCAGAGCAGTTCTTC
TRBJ2-5	-	TRBV30	-	CAWSVSGQETQYF	TGTGCCTGGAGTGTATCGGGGCAAGAGACCCAGTACTTC
TRBJ2-3	TRBD1	TRBV7-3	many	CASRGQGVDTQYF	TGTGCCAGCAGGGGACAGGGCGTAGATACGCAGTATTTT
TRBJ2-5	-	TRBV10-3	few	CAISESFQGEETQYF	TGTGCCATCAGTGAGTCTTTTCAGGGTGAAGAGACCCAGTACTTC
TRBJ1-4	-	TRBV29-1	few	CSANGGQGEKLFF	TGCAGCGCTAATGGGGGGCAGGGTGAAAAACTGTTTTTT
TRBJ1-5	-	TRBV29-1	many	CSVAGLDQPQHF	TGCAGCGTTGCGGGGCTCGATCAGCCCCAGCATTTT
TRBJ1-2	-	TRBV29-1	few	CSVEGPGQIYGYTF	TGCAGCGTTGAGGGCCCGGGCCAAATCTATGGCTACACCTTC
TRBJ2-5	-	TRBV9	few	CASSVIALPQETQYF	TGTGCCAGCAGCGTTATTGCCCTACCACAAGAGACCCAGTACTTC
TRBJ1-1	-	TRBV7-9	-	CASSTTGTGEAFF	TGTGCCAGCAGCACCACAGGTACCGGTGAAGCTTTCTTT
TRBJ2-5	-	TRBV20-1	many	CSARGPFQETQYF	TGCAGTGCTAGAGGCCCTTTTCAAGAGACCCAGTACTTC
TRBJ2-4	-	TRBV20-1	many	CSAREKAGVTKNIQYF	TGCAGTGCTAGAGAAAAAGCAGGGGTAACCAAAAACATTCAGTACTTC
TRBJ2-2	-	TRBV21-1	many	CASSPIRNRTTGELFF	TGTGCCAGCAGCCCTATAAGGAACCGCACCACCGGGGAGCTGTTTTTT
TRBJ1-2	TRBD1	TRBV7-2	many	CASSAGQGYGYTF	TGTGCCAGCAGCGCGGGACAGGGCTATGGCTACACCTTC
TRBJ2-1	-	TRBV7-2	many	CASSLSGGSYNEQFF	TGTGCCAGCAGCTTAAGTGGGGGCTCCTACAATGAGCAGTTCTTC
TRBJ1-1	-	TRBV20-1	few	CSAFHPNTEAFF	TGCAGTGCTTTTCACCCGAACACTGAAGCTTTCTTT
TRBJ2-5	-	TRBV20-1	many	CSARAPRGGETQYF	TGCAGTGCTAGAGCCCCCAGGGGGGGGGAGACCCAGTACTTC
TRBJ2-7	TRBD1	TRBV7-2	few	CASSSYGTGGRYEQYF	TGTGCCAGCAGCTCCTACGGGACAGGGGGTCGGTACGAGCAGTACTTC
TRBJ2-3	TRBD2	TRBV5-1	many	CASSFREADTQYF	TGCGCCAGCAGCTTTCGGGAGGCAGATACGCAGTATTTT